Below, one T cell receptor beta chain is given with its context. In this sample, this clonotype turned up a few times. The target of this receptor is not known. Base-call qualities are not available, and no considerably larger clone is one nucleotide away. Libraries were built with 5' RACE. TCRdb shows the sequencer as Illumina HiSeq 2500. A second roughly 6 to 12 cycle PCR used a sample-barcoded 5' primer and a J-beta primer mix. A template-switch 5' adaptor carrying 12 random nucleotides introduced a unique molecular identifier onto each TCR beta cDNA molecule. Each sample yielded at least 3 million CDR3-containing paired-end reads. First-strand cDNA was synthesized from all RNA with the Mint cDNA synthesis kit, primed by a TRBC-specific oligonucleotide. Following uracil-DNA glycosylase treatment, all cDNA underwent a first 18-cycle PCR with the universal primers M1SS and BC2_uni_R. Regarding the original processing steps: Normalization of each sample was performed by random selection of 1 million high-quality reads, each carrying a distinct molecular identifier. Instead of being binned into consensus sequences, reads that shared molecular identifiers were thrown out. MiTCR, set to a Q25 quality threshold and the strictest error-elimination algorithm, was used for CDR3 identification, clonotype clustering and error correction. A nonparametric unseen species model with Euler transformation was used to estimate a lower bound on total TCR beta diversity. Using fastp trimming at Q25 and MiXCR clonotype assembly, TCRdb reanalyzed the public sequencing data and kept in-frame beta chains. Every entry covers one CDR3 protein and lists the most common genes and DNA from its rows. The V and J calls and clone size are TCRdb's, not the authors'. This sample is represented by 550,000 to 750,000 distinct CDR3 sequences; around a fifth of them were singletons. Approximately 3.6% of the sample lies in the top ten.

Systemically healthy Caucasian individuals from Russia, 39 in total and aged roughly 6 to 95 years, were included as donors. Ten milliliters of peripheral blood were collected from each donor into EDTA-treated Vacutainer tubes. PBMCs were isolated by Ficoll-Paque density-gradient centrifugation, with at least 6 million obtained per sample. Total RNA was extracted from PBMCs with Trizol reagent, with at least 6 micrograms obtained per sample. For every donor, flow cytometry on a PBMC aliquot measured the percentage of naive CD45RAhigh/CD27high T cells. This sample is part of a study of blood T cells in healthy people across ages (dated by TCRdb to the mid-2010s). Study-level background: In model experiments, template switching captured about one uniquely barcoded TCR beta cDNA molecule for every two T cells. To avoid experimental bias, donors of different ages were spread randomly across the sequencing lanes. The study measured age-related changes in TCR beta repertoire diversity using deep sequencing normalized with unique cDNA molecular identifiers. Donors were grouped into four age groups: young (average roughly 15 years), middle-aged (39), aged (roughly 67) and long-lived (around 80). The study analyzed two additional independent replicas of 1 million unique cDNA reads from the same blood draw for two donors, one aged 18 to 30 and one aged 80 or older.

Points the paper makes about the study in general: There was a strong correlation between observed TCR beta diversity and the percentage of naive T cells measured by flow cytometry. The long-lived group showed more naive CD4+ T cells, fewer expanded clones and increased TCR diversity than the aged group, suggesting age selection. Estimates of total diversity based on one million sequenced T cells were considered lower bounds and underestimates. Bulk unsorted PBMC profiling prevented conclusive comparison of naive and antigen-experienced compartments. The CMV infection status of donors was not known, potentially confounding age-related changes in expanded clonotypes. As age increased, observed TCR beta diversity per million T cells dropped in a roughly linear way, and a significant reduction was already evident by age 40.

The sequence came from a man between 70 and 80 years old in good health. Sequencing was performed on blood.

CDR3 sequence: CASSRQVHEQYF. The sequenced DNA: TGTGCCAGCAGCCGACAGGTTCACGAGCAGTACTTC. Recombination connected TRBV5-4 to TRBJ2-7; 6 matching bases give a weak D call of TRBD1. CDR1 and CDR2, per the germline V gene (reference sequence), are SGHNT and YYREEE. V is shortened by 4 bases, J by 5 bases, and the region joining them spans 10 bases. From the cysteine up to the phenylalanine, the CDR3 has a length of 12 residues. Only the CDR3 DNA stays, 36 bases, in frame from base 1.